This TCR beta chain was identified in a study of human T cells and chemical hapten exposure. Study-wide background: The sensitizer, 2% DPC, was used on about 2 cm by about 2 cm of upper inner arm skin. Each patch test put 0.01% DPC on the upper back, and results were read at 6 days. From small differences in pooled library volume came most of the variation in per-sample TCR yields.

Time point given: patch test 1, 2 weeks after DPC sensitization. Treatment here: therapeutic diphenylcyclopropenone sensitization with weekly scalp DPC. One entry per CDR3 protein, called by TCRdb with MiXCR from the RACE reads. Of approximately 110,000 distinct CDR3 sequences listed, 11% are singletons. CDR1 is LGHNA and CDR2 is YNFKEQ in the germline V gene. This CDR3 has 15 amino acids. With 0 bases removed from V and 5 bases from J, the gap between germline ends came to 13 bases. The chain couples TRBV4-2 to TRBJ1-1; D ambiguous. The starting material was whole blood, obtained in connection with sensitization to the hapten diphenylcyclopropenone (DPC). The TCR comes from a woman in her thirties or forties with alopecia areata. Some clones in this sample may be carry-over from other donors' samples. The CDR3, as DNA: TGTGCCAGCAGCCAAGATTCCTCGTGGGGAACTGAAGCTTTCTTT. This codes for CASSQDSSWGTEAFF.